Shown below are 32 T cell receptor beta chains from a single sample sequenced in a study of T-cell reconstitution after alpha-beta-depleted transplantation in children. Preparation of the TCRbeta library involved a method that used unique molecular identifiers. TCRdb re-called the PCR reads with MiXCR, one entry per CDR3 protein. The profile covers about 980,000 distinct CDR3 sequences, with about 31% appearing a single time and 25% to 35% taken by the ten largest. The sequenced sample was PBMCs, mostly from graft donor cells, obtained 360 days after TCRalphabeta/CD19-depleted stem cell transplant. The receptors originated from a boy younger than two who had a stem cell transplant for SCID, so the T cells may come from the graft donor.

This chain joins TRBV12-3 or TRBV12-4 and TRBJ1-1; D is unresolved. CDR3 length: 14 amino acids. V was shortened by 5 bases and J by 1 base, with 11 bases between the two germline ends. Written as DNA, the CDR3 is TGTGCCAGCAGTCTCGGGGTCGAGAACACTGAAGCTTTCTTT. This encodes CASSLGVENTEAFF.

This sequence joins TRBV20-1 and TRBJ1-2, with D possibly matching TRBD1 (6 bases). V dropped 4 bases and J dropped 5 bases, with 11 bases sitting between them. Germline CDR1 and CDR2: DFQATT and SNEGSKA (reference sequence). The CDR3 is 12 residues long. CDR3 residues: CSATTGTYGYTF. CDR3 nucleotide sequence: TGCAGTGCTACTACAGGGACGTATGGCTACACCTTC.

The rearrangement uses TRBV24-1 and TRBJ2-1; 11 bases fit TRBD2. From germline, CDR1 is KGHDR and CDR2 SFDVKD. The CDR3 runs to 15 residues. J was trimmed by 7 bases and V by 7 bases; bases with no gene match: 8. The DNA of the CDR3 is TGTGCCACCAGATTAGCGGGGGGGCGTCGGAATGAGCAGTTCTTC. Translating it yields CATRLAGGRRNEQFF.

A few counts support this clonotype. The chain has TRBV28 and TRBJ2-1; 15 bases fit TRBD2. This CDR3 is 18 amino acids long. Germline assignment: CDR1 MDHEN and CDR2 SYDVKM. With 5 bases clipped from V and 7 bases from J, the junction kept 12 bases outside the gene matches. The CDR3 region has the DNA TGTGCCAGCAGTCCGGCCGGGACTAGCGGGGGGAAGGGTAATGAGCAGTTCTTC. This translates into CASSPAGTSGGKGNEQFF.

This clonotype was seen more than once but under ten times. The V call is TRBV4-2, the J call TRBJ2-7; 11 bases agree with TRBD2. Germline V CDR1 and CDR2: LGHNA, YNFKEQ. The V and J ends lost 0 bases and 4 bases, in that order; junction bases with no gene match: 8. This CDR3 is 17 amino acids long. The CDR3: CASSQEEGTSGFYEQYF. The CDR3 DNA reads TGTGCCAGCAGCCAAGAGGAGGGGACTAGCGGATTTTACGAGCAGTACTTC.

This chain uses TRBV19 with TRBJ2-1; the D gene is possibly TRBD1 (6 bases). CDR3 size: 16 residues. Germline CDR1 reads LNHDA; CDR2 reads SQIVND (reference sequence). V shed 1 base and J shed 5 bases, with 15 bases lying between them. The DNA for the CDR3 is TGTGCCAGTAGTATAGTAGGGGCAGGGGATAACAATGAGCAGTTCTTC. Translated, it gives CASSIVGAGDNNEQFF.

The gene calls are TRBV2 and TRBJ2-1; TRBD2 matches at 9 bases. CDR3 length equals 15 residues. J lost 7 bases, V lost 4 bases, and 8 bases had no gene match. Germline V gene lookup returns CDR1 SNHLY and CDR2 FYNNEI. Written as DNA, the CDR3 is TGTGCCAGCAGTGTTGTGGGACTAGCAGGAAATGAGCAGTTCTTC. It translates to CASSVVGLAGNEQFF. Full variable domain (rest looked up from reference TRBV2 and TRBJ2-1): EPEVTQTPSHQVTQMGQEVILRCVPISNHLYFYWYRQILGQKVEFLVSFYNNEISEKSEIFDDQFSVERPDGSNFTLKIRSTKLEDSAMYFCASSVVGLAGNEQFFGPGTRLTVL.

This clonotype appeared a few times. One junction end disagrees with the germline gene, perhaps due to a read error. In nucleotides, the CDR3 is TGTGCCAGCAGCTTAGTGGGAGCCACAGATACGCAGTATTTT. Translation gives CASSLVGATDTQYF. The chain joins TRBV5-1 to TRBJ2-3, with D perhaps matching TRBD2 (5 bases). The CDR3 is 14 amino acids. Germline loops: CDR1 SGHRS, CDR2 YFSETQ.

The V gene is TRBV29-1, the J gene TRBJ1-2; TRBD1 might be the D (6 bases). CDR1 and CDR2 from the germline V gene are SQVTM and ANQGSEA. The CDR3 is 14 amino acids. The ends were cut back, 4 bases at V and 8 bases at J, with 20 bases in the middle. CDR3 residues: CSVALDRRPEGYTF. The CDR3 DNA follows: TGCAGCGTTGCATTAGACAGGAGGCCGGAGGGCTACACCTTC. Full variable domain (remainder filled in from reference TRBV29-1 and TRBJ1-2): SAVISQKPSRDICQRGTSLTIQCQVDSQVTMMFWYRQQPGQSLTLIATANQGSEATYESGFVIDKFPISRPNLTFSTLTVSNMSPEDSSIYLCSVALDRRPEGYTFGSGTRLTVV.

The CDR3, as DNA: TGCAGTGCTAGAGATGGCCTAGCGGGGCGTCTTGCCACGTCCTACGAGCAGTACTTC. It is translated as CSARDGLAGRLATSYEQYF. V gene TRBV20-1 combines with J gene TRBJ2-7; 9 bases line up with TRBD2. The CDR3 sequence is 19 residues long. V was clipped by 0 bases and J by 1 base; unmatched bases: 16. From germline, CDR1 is DFQATT and CDR2 SNEGSKA (reference sequence).

A few counts support this clonotype. The gene calls are TRBV15 and TRBJ2-3, with 7 positions matching TRBD2. Germline values: CDR1 LNHNV, CDR2 YYDKDF (reference sequence). This CDR3 contains 13 residues. The J segment lost 2 bases and the V segment lost 8 bases, leaving 4 bases of the junction unmatched. The CDR3 DNA reads TGTGCCACCTCTAGCGGCCTCACAGATACGCAGTATTTT. Its protein is CATSSGLTDTQYF.

The rearrangement links TRBV6-2 or TRBV6-3 to TRBJ2-7; 7 nucleotides line up with TRBD1. The V segment lost 2 bases and the J segment 6 bases; nucleotides outside the gene matches: 4. Looked up from germline, CDR1 is MNHEY and CDR2 is SVGEGT. This CDR3 has 13 residues. The CDR3 nucleotides read TGTGCCAGCAGTTACACATACAGGGGCGAGCAGTACTTC. As protein: CASSYTYRGEQYF.

This chain connects TRBV20-1 to TRBJ1-4; D gene unclear. The V end lost 6 bases, the J end lost 6 bases, and 11 bases lay between the germline ends. Germline lookup yields CDR1 DFQATT and CDR2 SNEGSKA (reference sequence). This CDR3 is 12 amino acids long. Written as DNA, the CDR3 is TGCAGTGCCAGAAGAGGGCATGAAAAACTGTTTTTT. This codes for CSARRGHEKLFF.

V is TRBV20-1 and J is TRBJ2-5; 11 bases are a match to TRBD2. The CDR3 has 18 amino acids. Germline lookup yields CDR1 DFQATT and CDR2 SNEGSKA (reference sequence). Trimming at V came to 3 bases and at J to 4 bases, leaving 16 bases not matched to a gene. The CDR3 region has the DNA TGCAGTGCTAGGGAAGATCGTAGCACTAGCGGGGGTAGAGAGACCCAGTACTTC. It codes for CSAREDRSTSGGRETQYF.

V usage is TRBV9 and J usage is TRBJ2-1; 9 bases match TRBD1. V dropped 3 bases and J dropped 8; count of bases not matched to a gene: 9. The CDR3 is 15 amino acids. Germline-derived CDR1 and CDR2 are SGDLS and YYNGEE. The CDR3 bases are TGTGCCAGCAGCGCTACCGGGACAGGGTTCGATGAGCAGTTCTTC. Its translation: CASSATGTGFDEQFF.

The CDR3 spells CAWRRTYGYTF. Here the CDR3 DNA reads TGTGCCTGGAGACGGACCTATGGCTACACCTTC. The chain employs TRBV30 and TRBJ1-2; D is ambiguous. The ends were cut back, 3 bases at V and 4 bases at J, with 6 bases in the middle. Germline CDR1 is GTSNPN and CDR2 is SVGIG (reference sequence). The CDR3 is made up of 11 amino acids.

V usage is TRBV7-9 and J usage is TRBJ2-2; D call uncertain. Germline V gene sequence: CDR1 SEHNR, CDR2 FQNEAQ (reference sequence). With 1 base removed from V and 6 bases from J, the gap between germline ends came to 15 bases. CDR3 length: 16 residues. The CDR3 region is CASSLGKKMVAGELFF. CDR3 DNA sequence: TGTGCCAGCAGCTTAGGAAAGAAAATGGTCGCCGGGGAGCTGTTTTTT.

The chain links TRBV28 to TRBJ2-5; D might be TRBD1 (5 bases). Trimming pared 2 bases from V and 13 bases from J, leaving 11 bases between. This CDR3 region has 11 residues. CDR1 and CDR2 (germline): MDHEN, SYDVKM. CDR3 nucleotide sequence: TGTGCCAGCAGTTTAAGTCAGGGCATGTACTTC. Amino acids: CASSLSQGMYF.

The CDR3 sequence: CAISGQNNSPLHF. CDR3 DNA: TGTGCCATCAGTGGACAGAATAATTCACCCCTCCACTTT. This chain links TRBV10-3 with TRBJ1-6; perhaps TRBD1 as D (5 bases). CDR3 length equals 13 residues. The germline V gene has CDR1 ENHRY and CDR2 SYGVKD. The ends were cut back, 4 bases at V and 5 bases at J, with 6 bases in the middle.

V is TRBV20-1 and J is TRBJ2-7, with TRBD2 matching over 16 bases. CDR3 length equals 15 residues. Germline-derived CDR1 and CDR2 are DFQATT and SNEGSKA (reference sequence). J was trimmed by 5 bases and V by 4 bases; bases with no gene match: 5. CDR3 coding DNA: TGCAGTGCTACAGGGACTAGCGGGGGGGCTGACGAGCAGTACTTC. This sequence encodes CSATGTSGGADEQYF.

The V gene is TRBV12-3 or TRBV12-4, the J gene TRBJ2-5; 7 bases match TRBD1. V lost 3 bases and J lost 2; bases outside the gene matches: 6. The CDR3 is made up of 15 amino acids. This CDR3 reads CASSFGQGVQETQYF. The CDR3 DNA reads TGTGCCAGCAGTTTCGGGCAGGGGGTTCAAGAGACCCAGTACTTC.

This clonotype has a handful of counts. The CDR3 DNA follows: TGCAGTGCCCAGGTGGGAGTGACTTCCTGCTCCTACAATGAGCAGTTCTTC. This translates into CSAQVGVTSCSYNEQFF. The rearrangement links TRBV20-1 to TRBJ2-1; D might be TRBD2 (5 bases). Trimming pared 6 bases from V and 0 bases from J, leaving 21 bases between. This CDR3 is 17 amino acids long. Germline CDR1 reads DFQATT; CDR2 reads SNEGSKA (reference sequence).

In the case of this clonotype: Compared with germline, one end of the junction differs, possibly owing to a read error. The rearrangement joins TRBV13 to TRBJ1-1, with a possible D match to TRBD1 (5 bases). CDR1 and CDR2 from the germline V gene are PRHDT and FYEKMQ (reference sequence). This CDR3 is 19 amino acids long. CDR3 DNA sequence: TGTGCCAGCAGCTTAAATTTCCGAGGAGCGGGGCTCGTTCTGACTGAACCTTTCTTT. Translation gives CASSLNFRGAGLVLTEPFF.

V usage is TRBV9 and J usage is TRBJ2-5, with D possibly matching TRBD1 (6 bases). The V end was cut by 0 bases, the J end by 5 bases, with 20 bases between. Germline loops: CDR1 SGDLS, CDR2 YYNGEE. The CDR3 spans 17 residues. The CDR3 region is CASSVATFLTQGETQYF. CDR3 DNA sequence: TGTGCCAGCAGCGTAGCTACCTTTTTAACCCAGGGGGAGACCCAGTACTTC.

This rearrangement joins TRBV12-3 or TRBV12-4 to TRBJ2-6; 7 bases fit TRBD1. The V and J ends lost 5 bases and 3 bases, in that order; junction bases with no gene match: 7. The CDR3 has 16 amino acids. The CDR3 protein is CASSRNDRVGANVLTF. The CDR3 bases are TGTGCCAGCAGTAGAAACGACAGGGTTGGGGCCAACGTCCTGACTTTC.

This clonotype was detected many times. The CDR3 nucleotides read TGTGCCAGCAGCGTGACAGAGAACACTGAAGCTTTCTTT. Translation: CASSVTENTEAFF. The chain is built from TRBV7-3 and TRBJ1-1; D is perhaps TRBD1 (5 bases). Germline CDR1 and CDR2: SGHTA and FQGTGA. V was clipped by 5 bases and J by 1 base, with 8 bases between them. There are 13 residues in the CDR3.

This clonotype was detected a few times. The chain uses TRBV10-3 and TRBJ2-2; TRBD1 agrees at 8 bases. Trimming cost V 4 bases and J 4 bases; bases outside gene matches: 8. The CDR3 has 16 residues. Germline V gives CDR1 ENHRY, CDR2 SYGVKD. CDR3 region: CAISAGRGLGTGELFF. CDR3 nucleotide sequence: TGTGCCATCAGTGCGGGCAGGGGGCTTGGCACCGGGGAGCTGTTTTTT.

This clonotype has more than one count but fewer than ten. This chain links TRBV12-3 or TRBV12-4 with TRBJ2-1; either TRBD1 or TRBD2 may supply D (6 bases each). V gave up 5 bases and J gave up 1 base, with 21 bases separating them. The CDR3 has 18 residues. CDR3 in DNA: TGTGCCAGCAGTAACGCCCTCAAGGGGGGCCGTTCCTACAATGAGCAGTTCTTC. This gives the protein CASSNALKGGRSYNEQFF.

This chain joins TRBV5-1 and TRBJ2-5; D gene ambiguous. V was clipped by 4 bases and J by 5 bases, with 15 bases between them. Germline V gene data show CDR1 as SGHRS and CDR2 as YFSETQ. The CDR3 totals 14 residues. The CDR3 DNA reads as TGCGCCAGCAGCCCCCTCCTAGGTACGGAGACCCAGTACTTC. Translated: CASSPLLGTETQYF. Looking up the rest from reference TRBV5-1 and TRBJ2-5 gives the full variable domain: KAGVTQTPRYLIKTRGQQVTLSCSPISGHRSVSWYQQTPGQGLQFLFEYFSETQRNKGNFPGRFSGRQFSNSRSEMNVSTLELGDSALYLCASSPLLGTETQYFGPGTRLLVL.

The sample holds a few counts of this clonotype. V usage is TRBV29-1 and J usage is TRBJ2-1, with TRBD2 matching 7 bases. The J segment lost 4 bases and the V segment lost 0 bases, leaving 6 bases of the junction unmatched. Germline V gives CDR1 SQVTM, CDR2 ANQGSEA. The CDR3 extends over 15 amino acids. The DNA for the CDR3 is TGCAGCGTTGAAGATCGTGGCGGGGGATACAATGAGCAGTTCTTC. Its translation: CSVEDRGGGYNEQFF.

V usage is TRBV5-1 and J usage is TRBJ1-1; D is unresolved. Between the trimmed V and J ends, which lost 5 bases and 3 bases, there was a span of 11 bases. The CDR3 runs 13 residues. Germline CDR1 is SGHRS and CDR2 is YFSETQ. CDR3 residues: CASSPGIYTEAFF. The CDR3 DNA sequence: TGCGCCAGCAGTCCGGGCATATACACTGAAGCTTTCTTT.

The CDR3 DNA reads as TGCAGTGCCCCCCGGGTGAACTCCTACAATGAGCAGTTCTTC. It specifies CSAPRVNSYNEQFF. The chain is built from TRBV20-1 and TRBJ2-1, with D unclear. The V end lost 6 bases, the J end lost 0 bases, and 12 bases lay between the germline ends. CDR3 length equals 14 residues. Per the germline V gene, CDR1 is DFQATT and CDR2 is SNEGSKA (reference sequence).